These T cell receptor beta chains were read from a single sample in a study of cytomegalovirus exposure and HLA in healthy donors. Sequencing was performed with immunoSEQ multiplex PCR; in TCRdb, only in-frame clones are kept and a portion is missing. Here the sample spans about 91,000 clones, 90% being singletons. The specimen sequenced was PBMCs. All receptors derive from a young man in good health and CMV-seronegative. The CDR3 runs from the conserved cysteine through the conserved F or W. A D gene is named only where the DNA matches it firmly. Only part of the rows carry a size: once, few, many, or a class if the clone is expanded.

D: TRBD1; J: TRBJ1-1; size: -; V: TRBV6-4; DNA: TGTGCCAGCAGTCCGGACAGGGGTATCTCTGAAGCTTTCTTT; CDR3: CASSPDRGISEAFF
D: TRBD2; J: TRBJ2-7; size: -; V: TRBV7-2; DNA: TGTGCCAGCAGTTTAGGGGCCGCTAGCGGGCTGAGTTCCGAGCAGTACTTC; CDR3: CASSLGAASGLSSEQYF
D: TRBD1; J: TRBJ2-5; size: -; V: TRBV7-2; DNA: TGTGCCAGCAGCTTCGCCGACAGGGTAGGGGAGACCCAGTACTTC; CDR3: CASSFADRVGETQYF
D: -; J: TRBJ2-1; size: once; V: TRBV11-2; DNA: TGTGCCAGCAGCTTAGATTCCTGGCCCTACAATGAGCAGTTCTTC; CDR3: CASSLDSWPYNEQFF
D: TRBD1; J: TRBJ2-5; size: -; V: TRBV7-2; DNA: TGTGCCAGCAGCCAAAGGGGCAGCCGGGACAGGGTGGGGACCCAGTACTTC; CDR3: CASSQRGSRDRVGTQYF
D: TRBD1; J: TRBJ1-2; size: -; V: TRBV28; DNA: TGTGCCAGCAGTTCCGCTGGGCAGGGGGCGCCCGGTTACACCTTC; CDR3: CASSSAGQGAPGYTF
D: -; J: TRBJ2-5; size: -; V: TRBV5-4; DNA: TGTGCCAGCAGCCCGGAGGGTGGACGGGAGCAAGAGACCCAGTACTTC; CDR3: CASSPEGGREQETQYF
D: -; J: TRBJ2-7; size: -; V: TRBV28; DNA: TGTGCCAGCAGTTTTCCCCGGGACACGAAGTTTTCCTACGAGCAGTACTTC; CDR3: CASSFPRDTKFSYEQYF
D: TRBD1; J: TRBJ2-7; size: -; V: TRBV11-2; DNA: TGTGCCAGCAGCTTGGGCACGGGACAGAAGTACGAGCAGTACTTC; CDR3: CASSLGTGQKYEQYF
D: TRBD1; J: TRBJ2-3; size: -; V: TRBV30; DNA: TGTGCCTGGAGTGCGGTTATGGCGCGACAGGGTAGCACAGATACGCAGTATTTT; CDR3: CAWSAVMARQGSTDTQYF
D: TRBD2; J: TRBJ2-7; size: -; V: TRBV28; DNA: TGTGCCAGCACCTCCGGGACTAGCGGTTCCTACGAGCAGTACTTC; CDR3: CASTSGTSGSYEQYF
D: TRBD1; J: TRBJ2-7; size: -; V: TRBV27; DNA: TGTGCCAGCAGTTTAACTGGGACAGGAGGCTACGAGCAGTACTTC; CDR3: CASSLTGTGGYEQYF
D: -; J: TRBJ1-2; size: -; V: TRBV5-5; DNA: TGTGCCAGCAGCTCAGAGGTTGCGGGCGGCTACACCTTC; CDR3: CASSSEVAGGYTF
D: TRBD2; J: TRBJ2-5; size: -; V: TRBV9; DNA: TGTGCCAGCAGCGTAGCTAGCGGGAGGGCCCAAGAGACCCAGTACTTC; CDR3: CASSVASGRAQETQYF
D: TRBD1; J: TRBJ2-7; size: -; V: TRBV10-3; DNA: TGTGCCATCAGTGGTGACAGGGCCTACGAGCAGTACTTC; CDR3: CAISGDRAYEQYF